This T cell receptor beta chain derives from a study of vaccination and CD4 T cells after COVID-19. Across the study: Post-COVID samples were collected a median 101 days following diagnosis, spanning 35 to 161.

Treatment specified: approximately 10-day PBMC culture with coronavirus spike peptide pools or control peptides (ViraFEST assay). Sequencing of cultured CD4+ T cell DNA used the Oncomine TCR Beta short-read assay. It was cultured CD4+ T cells from which genomic DNA was extracted. TCRdb ran MiXCR on the PCR reads and lists one entry per CDR3 protein. The sample lists some 16,000 distinct CDR3 sequences, about 45% occurring once. This clonotype was found a few times. Its antigen remains unidentified. Germline loops: CDR1 MNHEY, CDR2 SVGAGI. Trimming removed 2 bases from V and 4 bases from J, with 12 bases in between. The CDR3 loop spans 15 amino acids.

The material sequenced was CD4+ T cells from blood, cultured in vitro, taken after SARS-CoV-2 vaccination. The origin of this receptor is a human donor who had recovered from COVID-19. This rearrangement joins TRBV6-5 to TRBJ1-5; D might be TRBD1 (6 bases). CDR3 in amino acids: CASSYAGGANQPQHF. The CDR3 coding sequence is TGTGCCAGCAGTTACGCGGGGGGCGCGAATCAGCCCCAGCATTTT.